The 8 T cell receptor beta chains below come from one sample, sequenced in a study of shared clonotypes between healthy human individuals. Measured with immunoSEQ multiplex PCR; TCRdb has only the in-frame clones, and not every one. The data hold about 2 million clones, with approximately 95% observed a single time. Naive CD8 cells comprised CD45RO-negative, CCR7-positively selected cells, excluding terminally differentiated effector memory CD45RA+ cells. Sequences were obtained from naive CD8+ T cells sorted from blood. The receptors derive from a man younger than 35 in good health.

This chain links TRBV14 with TRBJ2-1; possible D gene TRBD2, 5 bases. CDR3 length: 14 amino acids. The V and J ends lost 5 bases and 6 bases respectively, with 14 bases between them. Germline CDR1 is SGHDN and CDR2 is FVKESK. CDR3 sequence (DNA): TGTGCCAGCAGCTCTGTAGGACTCCTCAATGAGCAGTTCTTC. This gives the protein CASSSVGLLNEQFF.

V gene TRBV4-1 combines with J gene TRBJ1-1; D possibly corresponds to TRBD1 (5 bases). Trimming removed 1 base from V and 3 bases from J, with 18 bases in between. In germline, CDR1 is MGHRA, CDR2 YSYEKL. The CDR3 length is 17 residues. This CDR3 is CASSQVMGPRYDTEAFF. The CDR3 DNA is TGCGCCAGCAGCCAAGTTATGGGGCCTCGATATGACACTGAAGCTTTCTTT.

This chain links TRBV11-2 with TRBJ2-2, with 13 bases fitting TRBD2. V gave up 5 bases and J gave up 1 base; unmatched junction bases: 10. The germline V gene encodes CDR1 SGHAT and CDR2 FQNNGV. The CDR3 sequence is 19 residues long. The CDR3 spells CASSRGLAGAVLNTGELFF. In DNA, the CDR3 is TGTGCCAGCAGCCGCGGACTAGCGGGGGCGGTTTTGAACACCGGGGAGCTGTTTTTT.

This chain uses TRBV7-9 with TRBJ2-2; 8 nucleotides align to TRBD1. The germline V gene has CDR1 SEHNR and CDR2 FQNEAQ (reference sequence). V lost 5 bases, J lost 2 bases, and 4 bases stayed unmatched. This CDR3 has 15 residues. This CDR3 is CASSHPGGNTGELFF. The CDR3 nucleotides read TGTGCCAGCAGCCACCCAGGGGGCAACACCGGGGAGCTGTTTTTT. The variable domain in full, completed from reference TRBV7-9 and TRBJ2-2, reads DTGVSQNPRHKITKRGQNVTFRCDPISEHNRLYWYRQTLGQGPEFLTYFQNEAQLEKSRLLSDRFSAERPKGSFSTLEIQRTEQGDSAMYLCASSHPGGNTGELFFGEGSRLTVL.

V gene TRBV5-4 combines with J gene TRBJ1-1, with a possible D match to TRBD1 (5 bases). Between the trimmed V and J ends, which lost 2 bases and 4 bases, there was a span of 15 bases. Germline V gene data show CDR1 as SGHNT and CDR2 as YYREEE (reference sequence). The CDR3 is 15 amino acids. CDR3: CASSLMTEGVTEAFF. CDR3 sequence (DNA): TGTGCCAGCAGCTTAATGACCGAAGGGGTCACTGAAGCTTTCTTT.

The chain links TRBV5-3 to TRBJ2-7; D is uncertain. TRBV5-3 is an ORF for which the function is uncertain. Trimming took 9 bases from V and 1 from J, leaving 17 bases between them. This CDR3 spans 14 amino acids. The CDR3 nucleotides read TGTGCCAACCCCCCCCGACTCAATTCCTACGAGCAGTACTTC. Translation gives CANPPRLNSYEQYF.

This rearrangement joins TRBV27 to TRBJ2-5; perhaps D is TRBD1 or TRBD2 (5 bases each). Germline V gene lookup returns CDR1 MNHEY and CDR2 SMNVEV (reference sequence). This CDR3 contains 13 residues. Trimming cost V 5 bases and J 5 bases, with 12 bases left between them. For the CDR3, the DNA is TGTGCCAGCAGTCAGGGACCGGGGGAGACCCAGTACTTC. Its protein is CASSQGPGETQYF.

The chain links TRBV5-4 to TRBJ1-1, with D possibly matching TRBD1 (6 bases). The ends were cut back, 5 bases at V and 10 bases at J, with 18 bases in the middle. Germline loops: CDR1 SGHNT, CDR2 YYREEE (reference sequence). This CDR3 is built from 13 residues. The CDR3 bases are TGTGCCAGCAGGACTTGGGGGGCGATGGGAGCTTTCTTT. It codes for CASRTWGAMGAFF.